Given below is one T cell receptor beta chain in context. What it recognizes is unknown. These data are taken from a study of T cell responses to AZD1222 COVID-19 vaccine. Broader study findings: Regions left unmutated in variants are reportedly the target of nearly half of spike-specific TCRs. Spike-specific TCR breadth and depth went up after people got two AZD1222 doses.

The J segment lost 4 bases and the V segment lost 3 bases, leaving 10 bases of the junction unmatched. The CDR3 spans 16 residues. Germline values: CDR1 SGHRS, CDR2 YFSETQ. Profiled with immunoSEQ multiplex PCR; TCRdb holds only in-frame clones, not every one. This table holds more than 150,000 clones, around nine tenths found once. Source: peripheral blood, taken after recovery from COVID-19. The sequence was obtained from an adult who had recovered from COVID-19. The rearrangement joins TRBV5-1 to TRBJ2-5, with TRBD2 matching over 9 bases. The CDR3 coding sequence is TGCGCCAGCAGCTCGGGGTCTGCGGGAGGGCGAGAGACCCAGTACTTC. Translation gives CASSSGSAGGRETQYF.